This T cell receptor beta chain was retrieved from a study of T cells after yellow fever vaccination. The overall study: It was SMART-Seq v4 Ultra Low Input that prepared the fractions with low cell numbers.

In TCRdb, the 5' RACE reads were re-called with MiXCR into one record per CDR3 protein. The sample holds some 350,000 distinct CDR3 sequences, approximately 10% seen once. Study observations and caveats: Contaminating bulk clonotypes could be abundant in FACS-sorted repertoires. Weaker overall was a secondary response that nonetheless peaked faster, on day 5 versus 15.

With V trimmed by 5 bases and J by 9 bases, 4 bases remained unmatched. This CDR3 contains 13 residues. Germline CDR1 and CDR2: SGHAT and FQNNGV. This clonotype was found a few times. Its specificity is unknown. Sequenced material: PBMCs, taken on the day of the first yellow fever vaccination. This receptor was obtained from a young man who received the YFV17D yellow fever vaccine. This sequence joins TRBV11-2 and TRBJ2-4; the match to TRBD1 covers 10 bases. CDR3 sequence (DNA): TGTGCCAGCAGCCCCAGGGACAGGGGCATTCAGTACTTC. As protein: CASSPRDRGIQYF.